A selection of T cell receptor beta chains follows, all from one sample in a study of CD8 T cells in Susac syndrome. Using its own MiXCR run on the immunoSEQ multiplex PCR reads, TCRdb lists one record per CDR3 protein. The profile shows some 260,000 distinct CDR3 sequences, 80% to 90% of them singletons. Sample: CD8+ T cells from PBMCs. These receptors were obtained from a human donor with multiple sclerosis. Both conserved end residues are part of each CDR3. D genes are given only for firm matches. Not all rows give a size; the values are once, few, many and, for expanded clones, a class.

v_call: TRBV12-3/TRBV12-4
j_call: TRBJ2-5
clone_size: -
d_call: -
cdr3_aa: CASSPRQAIQETQYF
cdr3_nt: TGTGCCAGCAGTCCGCGACAGGCCATCCAAGAGACCCAGTACTTC

v_call: TRBV6-1
j_call: TRBJ2-3
clone_size: -
d_call: -
cdr3_aa: CASTRDQAQYF
cdr3_nt: TGTGCCAGCACAAGGGACCAAGCGCAGTATTTT

v_call: TRBV7-9
j_call: TRBJ2-2
clone_size: -
d_call: TRBD2
cdr3_aa: CASSALSAGGDGELFF
cdr3_nt: TGTGCCAGCAGCGCCCTTTCGGCGGGAGGAGACGGGGAGCTGTTTTTT

v_call: TRBV29-1
j_call: TRBJ2-5
clone_size: -
d_call: TRBD1
cdr3_aa: CSVPTGMQTQYF
cdr3_nt: TGCAGCGTTCCGACAGGGATGCAGACCCAGTACTTC

v_call: TRBV13
j_call: TRBJ2-7
clone_size: once
d_call: -
cdr3_aa: CASSFLRVASYEQYF
cdr3_nt: TGTGCCAGCAGCTTCCTCAGGGTCGCCTCCTACGAGCAGTACTTC

v_call: TRBV6-1
j_call: TRBJ2-5
clone_size: -
d_call: TRBD1
cdr3_aa: CASSWVGQQETQYF
cdr3_nt: TGTGCCAGCAGTTGGGTGGGACAGCAAGAGACCCAGTACTTC

v_call: TRBV19
j_call: TRBJ2-7
clone_size: -
d_call: -
cdr3_aa: CASSIDLRYYEQYF
cdr3_nt: TGTGCCAGTAGTATAGATCTGCGATACTACGAGCAGTACTTC

v_call: TRBV4-1
j_call: TRBJ1-2
clone_size: -
d_call: TRBD1
cdr3_aa: CASSYRGGNYGYTF
cdr3_nt: TGCGCCAGCAGCTACAGGGGGGGGAACTATGGCTACACCTTC

v_call: TRBV6-1
j_call: TRBJ2-7
clone_size: -
d_call: -
cdr3_aa: CASSEATTNPYEQYF
cdr3_nt: TGTGCCAGCAGTGAAGCTACAACGAACCCCTACGAGCAGTACTTC

v_call: TRBV7-3
j_call: TRBJ2-7
clone_size: once
d_call: TRBD2
cdr3_aa: CASSSGAGGDYEQYF
cdr3_nt: TGTGCCAGCAGCTCGGGAGCGGGAGGGGACTACGAGCAGTACTTC

v_call: TRBV7-2
j_call: TRBJ2-1
clone_size: -
d_call: TRBD2
cdr3_aa: CASSLVRSGPYNEQFF
cdr3_nt: TGTGCCAGCAGCTTAGTTCGTAGCGGGCCCTACAATGAGCAGTTCTTC

v_call: TRBV4-2
j_call: TRBJ2-1
clone_size: once
d_call: TRBD2
cdr3_aa: CASSQRITSGGTREQFF
cdr3_nt: TGTGCCAGCAGCCAAAGGATTACTAGCGGAGGGACGCGAGAGCAGTTCTTC

v_call: TRBV23-1
j_call: TRBJ2-1
clone_size: -
d_call: -
cdr3_aa: CASSHPPPHVAEQFF
cdr3_nt: TGCGCCAGCAGTCATCCCCCACCACATGTTGCTGAGCAGTTCTTC

v_call: TRBV2
j_call: TRBJ2-1
clone_size: -
d_call: -
cdr3_aa: CASSDGNNEQFF
cdr3_nt: TGTGCCAGCAGTGACGGAAACAATGAGCAGTTCTTC

v_call: TRBV10-3
j_call: TRBJ2-5
clone_size: -
d_call: -
cdr3_aa: CAISESSRATKTQYF
cdr3_nt: TGTGCCATCAGTGAGTCAAGCCGGGCTACCAAGACCCAGTACTTC

v_call: TRBV5-1
j_call: TRBJ1-5
clone_size: -
d_call: -
cdr3_aa: CASSLDINQPQHF
cdr3_nt: TGCGCCAGCAGCTTGGACATCAATCAGCCCCAGCATTTT

v_call: TRBV5-6
j_call: TRBJ1-1
clone_size: -
d_call: -
cdr3_aa: CASSSLAGFAEAFF
cdr3_nt: TGTGCCAGCAGCTCCCTAGCCGGCTTCGCTGAAGCTTTCTTT

v_call: TRBV29-1
j_call: TRBJ2-1
clone_size: -
d_call: -
cdr3_aa: CSVDRVDWVGNEQFF
cdr3_nt: TGCAGCGTTGATCGGGTAGATTGGGTTGGGAATGAGCAGTTCTTC

v_call: TRBV30
j_call: TRBJ2-1
clone_size: -
d_call: TRBD2
cdr3_aa: CAWSQGGSYNEQFF
cdr3_nt: TGTGCCTGGAGTCAGGGCGGGAGCTACAATGAGCAGTTCTTC

v_call: TRBV19
j_call: TRBJ2-4
clone_size: -
d_call: -
cdr3_aa: CASSIRPTVAKNIQYF
cdr3_nt: TGTGCCAGTAGTATTCGCCCGACGGTAGCCAAAAACATTCAGTACTTC

v_call: TRBV20-1
j_call: TRBJ2-3
clone_size: -
d_call: TRBD2
cdr3_aa: CSARALAGVYGDTQYF
cdr3_nt: TGCAGTGCTAGAGCCCTAGCGGGAGTCTACGGGGATACGCAGTATTTT

v_call: TRBV28
j_call: TRBJ2-5
clone_size: -
d_call: -
cdr3_aa: CASHRRTKGYQETQYF
cdr3_nt: TGTGCCAGCCACCGGCGGACTAAAGGGTACCAAGAGACCCAGTACTTC

v_call: TRBV28
j_call: TRBJ2-4
clone_size: few
d_call: TRBD2
cdr3_aa: CASTSRGGVNIQYF
cdr3_nt: TGTGCCAGCACTTCCCGGGGGGGGGTGAACATTCAGTACTTC

v_call: TRBV7-9
j_call: TRBJ2-6
clone_size: -
d_call: -
cdr3_aa: CASRGTRDNIHSGANVLTF
cdr3_nt: TGTGCCAGCAGGGGGACCCGGGACAACATCCATTCTGGGGCCAACGTCCTGACTTTC

v_call: TRBV28
j_call: TRBJ1-2
clone_size: -
d_call: -
cdr3_aa: CASRGGRGSGYTF
cdr3_nt: TGTGCCAGCAGGGGGGGGCGGGGGAGCGGCTACACCTTC

v_call: TRBV4-1
j_call: TRBJ1-2
clone_size: -
d_call: TRBD1
cdr3_aa: CASSPGQGNTGYTF
cdr3_nt: TGCGCCAGCAGTCCGGGACAGGGGAATACTGGCTACACCTTC

v_call: TRBV9
j_call: TRBJ1-2
clone_size: -
d_call: -
cdr3_aa: CASGEPRGKGYTF
cdr3_nt: TGTGCCAGCGGAGAGCCGAGGGGCAAAGGCTACACCTTC

v_call: TRBV27
j_call: TRBJ2-5
clone_size: -
d_call: TRBD2
cdr3_aa: CASRELAGGLQETQYF
cdr3_nt: TGTGCCAGCAGGGAACTAGCGGGAGGCCTCCAAGAGACCCAGTACTTC

v_call: TRBV29-1
j_call: TRBJ1-4
clone_size: -
d_call: -
cdr3_aa: CSVEQLWGNEKLFF
cdr3_nt: TGCAGCGTTGAACAGTTGTGGGGGAATGAAAAACTGTTTTTT

v_call: TRBV28
j_call: TRBJ2-6
clone_size: -
d_call: TRBD2
cdr3_aa: CATLGGSGANVLTF
cdr3_nt: TGTGCCACTCTCGGGGGGTCTGGGGCCAACGTCCTGACTTTC

v_call: TRBV11-2
j_call: TRBJ2-1
clone_size: -
d_call: TRBD2
cdr3_aa: CASSLASGWANEQFF
cdr3_nt: TGTGCCAGCAGCTTAGCTAGCGGGTGGGCCAATGAGCAGTTCTTC

v_call: TRBV28
j_call: TRBJ2-5
clone_size: once
d_call: TRBD1
cdr3_aa: CASSYGRGPETQYF
cdr3_nt: TGTGCCAGCAGTTACGGCAGGGGGCCGGAGACCCAGTACTTC

v_call: TRBV21-1
j_call: TRBJ2-5
clone_size: once
d_call: -
cdr3_aa: CASSRRPGPQIETQYF
cdr3_nt: TGTGCCAGCAGCAGGCGACCGGGACCACAAATAGAGACCCAGTACTTC

v_call: TRBV12-3/TRBV12-4
j_call: TRBJ2-1
clone_size: -
d_call: -
cdr3_aa: CASTSWGLSYNEQFF
cdr3_nt: TGTGCCAGCACCTCTTGGGGGCTCTCCTACAATGAGCAGTTCTTC

v_call: TRBV12-5
j_call: TRBJ1-2
clone_size: -
d_call: -
cdr3_aa: CASGGGTPDGYTF
cdr3_nt: TGTGCTAGTGGTGGTGGGACGCCGGATGGCTACACCTTC

v_call: TRBV5-8
j_call: TRBJ2-1
clone_size: once
d_call: -
cdr3_aa: CASSLFKRGVPEQFF
cdr3_nt: TGTGCCAGCAGCTTGTTTAAACGAGGGGTACCTGAGCAGTTCTTC

v_call: TRBV11-2
j_call: TRBJ2-7
clone_size: -
d_call: TRBD2
cdr3_aa: CASSLRLAGDADEQYF
cdr3_nt: TGTGCCAGCAGCTTAAGACTAGCGGGAGACGCGGACGAGCAGTACTTC

v_call: TRBV30
j_call: TRBJ2-1
clone_size: -
d_call: -
cdr3_aa: CAWSTALSSYNEQFF
cdr3_nt: TGTGCCTGGAGCACGGCCTTAAGCTCCTACAATGAGCAGTTCTTC

v_call: TRBV5-5
j_call: TRBJ2-7
clone_size: once
d_call: TRBD2
cdr3_aa: CASSAEGLAFSEQYF
cdr3_nt: TGTGCCAGCAGCGCAGAGGGACTAGCCTTCTCCGAGCAGTACTTC

v_call: TRBV28
j_call: TRBJ1-6
clone_size: -
d_call: TRBD1
cdr3_aa: CASSLDRGSDSPLHF
cdr3_nt: TGTGCCAGCAGTCTCGACAGGGGGAGCGATTCACCCCTCCACTTT

v_call: TRBV19
j_call: TRBJ1-2
clone_size: -
d_call: -
cdr3_aa: CATTGPLSFGYGYTF
cdr3_nt: TGTGCCACCACGGGACCCTTGAGCTTCGGGTATGGCTACACCTTC